This TCR beta chain was sequenced in a study of CD8+CD57+ T cells in acquired aplastic anemia. About the study: The average for DNA from sorted CD4+ and CD8+ cells was 3 to 4 ug. Study conclusions and caveats: Statistical testing detected no significant gap in CD8+ Simpson's diversity between patients and controls.

Trimming removed 6 bases from V and 7 bases from J, with 13 bases in between. Germline V gene sequence: CDR1 SGHVS, CDR2 FNYEAQ. The CDR3 consists of 14 residues. Using genomic DNA as the template, TCR beta VDJ and CDR3 profiling was carried out. TCRdb reprocessed the reads via MiXCR and lists one record per CDR3 protein. This table holds 150,000 to 200,000 distinct CDR3 sequences, roughly 64% found once. This clonotype has a count of ten or more. The target antigen is unknown. The sample taken for sequencing was sorted CD4+, CD8+, or CD8+CD57+ T cells (not recorded which) from PBMCs. The chain recombines TRBV7-6 with TRBJ1-6; possible D gene TRBD1, 6 bases. The TCR originated in a human donor with severe aplastic anemia or a healthy control (not recorded which). The CDR3 here is CASRADSLNSPLHF. CDR3 in DNA: TGTGCCAGCAGAGCGGACAGCTTGAATTCACCCCTCCACTTT.